The next 12 T cell receptor beta chains were all read from a single sample in a study of identical twins. TCRdb recomputed calls from the 5' RACE reads with MiXCR, one row per CDR3 protein. The table shows around 680,000 distinct CDR3 sequences, with roughly 8% occurring only once. This sample also belongs to another study, concerning yellow fever vaccine responses in identical twins.

Sample: PBMCs. Receptors were obtained from a woman between 18 and 29 years old in good health.

Ten or more counts support this clonotype. This chain joins TRBV12-3 or TRBV12-4 and TRBJ1-1; D is uncertain. V lost 6 bases and J lost 11, with 22 bases in between. The CDR3 totals 14 residues. CDR3 region: CASRELLISGRAFF. As DNA, the CDR3 is TGTGCCAGCAGGGAACTACTAATATCCGGTAGGGCTTTCTTT.

This clonotype appeared many times. The chain carries TRBV12-3 or TRBV12-4 and TRBJ1-2, with D unresolved. With 6 bases removed from V and 1 base from J, the gap between germline ends came to 9 bases. The CDR3 runs 13 residues. The CDR3 region is CASSPEGNYGYTF. Written as DNA, the CDR3 is TGTGCCAGCAGCCCCGAGGGTAACTATGGCTACACCTTC.

This clonotype showed up just a few times. V is TRBV20-1 and J is TRBJ2-1; D is perhaps TRBD2 (6 bases). V shed 0 bases and J shed 9 bases, with 18 bases lying between them. In germline, CDR1 is DFQATT, CDR2 SNEGSKA (reference sequence). The CDR3 length is 15 residues. The CDR3: CSARDRRLGGPEQFF. The CDR3 coding sequence is TGCAGTGCTAGAGATCGAAGACTGGGGGGTCCTGAGCAGTTCTTC.

The chain has TRBV20-1 and TRBJ1-5, with D perhaps TRBD1 (5 bases). This CDR3 spans 15 amino acids. The V end was cut by 1 base, the J end by 3 bases, with 13 bases between. Germline V lookup: CDR1 DFQATT, CDR2 SNEGSKA (reference sequence). The CDR3 DNA is TGCAGTGCTAGAGCAGGGACGGGTGCCAATCAGCCCCAGCATTTT. Translation gives CSARAGTGANQPQHF.

This clonotype was found once. Given a much more abundant clone one base away, this may be a read error. CDR3 protein: CAGSQKGVGTGSYEQYF. The CDR3 DNA reads as TGTGCCGGCAGCCAAAAAGGGGTAGGGACCGGCTCCTACGAGCAGTACTTC. V gene TRBV3-1 combines with J gene TRBJ2-7; D is tentatively TRBD1 or TRBD2 (5 bases each). The CDR3 sequence is 17 residues long. Germline V lookup: CDR1 LGHDT, CDR2 YNNKEL (reference sequence).

This clonotype was seen many times. The genes are TRBV12-3 or TRBV12-4 and TRBJ1-5, with D hard to call. The CDR3 runs to 14 residues. Trimming stripped 5 bases from V and 8 bases from J, with 16 bases between. CDR3 coding DNA: TGTGCCAGCAGTACCCGGGGAAGTTTAGAGCCCCAGCATTTT. The encoded protein is CASSTRGSLEPQHF.

The rearrangement uses TRBV20-1 and TRBJ1-5; tentative D call: TRBD1 (6 bases). Trimming removed 6 bases at V and 0 bases at J, with 15 bases between. The CDR3 is 15 amino acids. From germline, CDR1 is DFQATT and CDR2 SNEGSKA (reference sequence). CDR3: CSATPLGGSNQPQHF. CDR3 DNA: TGCAGTGCCACCCCTCTAGGGGGTAGCAATCAGCCCCAGCATTTT.

This clonotype was observed at least ten times. This chain links TRBV5-1 with TRBJ2-7; D not certain. The CDR3 length is 15 residues. The V and J ends lost 1 base and 3 bases respectively, with 14 bases between them. Germline-derived CDR1 and CDR2 are SGHRS and YFSETQ. In nucleotides, the CDR3 is TGCGCCAGCAGCTTGAGGTTCGGCCCAAGCTACGAGCAGTACTTC. It yields the protein CASSLRFGPSYEQYF. The full variable domain, its missing parts supplied by reference TRBV5-1 and TRBJ2-7, is KAGVTQTPRYLIKTRGQQVTLSCSPISGHRSVSWYQQTPGQGLQFLFEYFSETQRNKGNFPGRFSGRQFSNSRSEMNVSTLELGDSALYLCASSLRFGPSYEQYFGPGTRLTVT.

The genes are TRBV7-9 and TRBJ2-1, with 15 bases that match TRBD2. J was trimmed by 7 bases and V by 4 bases; bases with no gene match: 8. Germline values: CDR1 SEHNR, CDR2 FQNEAQ (reference sequence). The CDR3 runs 17 residues. The CDR3 DNA sequence: TGTGCCAGCAGCTCCGGACTAGCGGGGGGGCTAGGAAATGAGCAGTTCTTC. Protein product: CASSSGLAGGLGNEQFF.

This clonotype was counted between two and nine times. DNA for the CDR3: TGTGCCAGCAGTACAACTAGACAGACCTATAATTCACCCCTCCACTTT. Translation gives CASSTTRQTYNSPLHF. This chain joins TRBV6-1 and TRBJ1-6; D is possibly TRBD1 (5 bases). Germline V CDR1 and CDR2: MNHNS, SASEGT. CDR3 size: 16 residues. Trimming stripped 5 bases from V and 2 bases from J, with 13 bases between.

This chain uses TRBV5-6 with TRBJ2-7; D possibly corresponds to TRBD2 (6 bases). The CDR3 length is 14 residues. Germline CDR1 is SGHDT and CDR2 is YYEEEE. The germline V and J ends were trimmed by 7 bases and 0 bases, with 14 bases remaining between them. The CDR3 nucleotides read TGTGCCAGCCACGACGGGGGAGGCTCCTACGAGCAGTACTTC. Translating it yields CASHDGGGSYEQYF.

The chain has TRBV7-3 and TRBJ2-1; 12 bases line up with TRBD1. V lost 8 bases to trimming and J lost 10 bases; unmatched junction nucleotides: 3. Germline loops: CDR1 SGHTA, CDR2 FQGTGA. The CDR3 spans 12 residues. CDR3: CASGTGGGEQFF. CDR3 nucleotide sequence: TGTGCCAGCGGGACAGGGGGCGGGGAGCAGTTCTTC.